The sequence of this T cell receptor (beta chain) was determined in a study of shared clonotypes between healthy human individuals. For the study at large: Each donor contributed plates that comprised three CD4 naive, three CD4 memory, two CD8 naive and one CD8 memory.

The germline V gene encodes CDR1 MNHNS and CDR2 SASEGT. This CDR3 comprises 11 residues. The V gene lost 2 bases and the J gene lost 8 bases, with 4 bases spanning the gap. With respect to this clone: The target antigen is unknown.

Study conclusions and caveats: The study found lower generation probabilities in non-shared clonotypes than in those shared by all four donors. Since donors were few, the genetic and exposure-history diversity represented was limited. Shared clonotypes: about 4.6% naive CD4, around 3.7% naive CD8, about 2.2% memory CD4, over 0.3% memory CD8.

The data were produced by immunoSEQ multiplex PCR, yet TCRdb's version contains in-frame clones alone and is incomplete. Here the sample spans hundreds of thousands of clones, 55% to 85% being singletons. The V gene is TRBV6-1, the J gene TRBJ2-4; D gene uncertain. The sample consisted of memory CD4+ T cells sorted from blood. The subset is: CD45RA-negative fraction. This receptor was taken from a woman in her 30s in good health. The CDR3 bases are TGTGCCAGCAGTGAATTGTACATTCAGTACTTC. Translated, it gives CASSELYIQYF.